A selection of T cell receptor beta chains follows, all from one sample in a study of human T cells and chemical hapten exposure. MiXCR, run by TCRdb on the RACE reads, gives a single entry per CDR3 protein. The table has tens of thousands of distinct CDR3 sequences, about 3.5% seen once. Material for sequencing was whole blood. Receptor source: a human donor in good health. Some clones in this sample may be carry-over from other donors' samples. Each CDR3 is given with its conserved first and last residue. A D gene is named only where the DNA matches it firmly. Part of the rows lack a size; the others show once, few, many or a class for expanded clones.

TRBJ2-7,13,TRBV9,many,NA,TGTGCCAGCAGCTCCCCCGAGGGGGACGAGCAGTACTTC,CASSSPEGDEQYF
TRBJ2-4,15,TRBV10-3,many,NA,TGTGCCATCAGTGACTCCGGGGCGGCCAAAAACATTCAGTACTTC,CAISDSGAAKNIQYF
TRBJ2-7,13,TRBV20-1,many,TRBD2,TGCAGTGCTCGGGGGACTAGCGGGTACGAGCAGTACTTC,CSARGTSGYEQYF
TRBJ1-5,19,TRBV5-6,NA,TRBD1,TGTGCCAGCACCAAGTCCCCCGGACAGGGTCTGTATAGCAATCAGCCCCAGCATTTT,CASTKSPGQGLYSNQPQHF
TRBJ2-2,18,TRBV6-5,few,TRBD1,TGTGCCAGCAGTACCCCAAGGGACAGCCTACCGAACACCGGGGAGCTGTTTTTT,CASSTPRDSLPNTGELFF
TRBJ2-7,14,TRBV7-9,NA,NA,TGTGCCAGCAGCTTAGCGGCAGGGAGGCACGAGCAGTACTTC,CASSLAAGRHEQYF
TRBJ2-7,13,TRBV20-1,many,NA,TGCAGTGCCCTCTATAGGTCCGGGGTCGAGCAGTACTTC,CSALYRSGVEQYF
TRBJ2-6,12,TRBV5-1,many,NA,TGCGCCAGCAGCTTGGGGACGGCCCGCCTGACTTTC,CASSLGTARLTF
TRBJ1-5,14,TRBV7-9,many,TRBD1,TGTGCCAGCAGCGGGACAGGCCCCGATCAGCCCCAGCATTTT,CASSGTGPDQPQHF
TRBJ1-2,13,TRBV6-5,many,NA,TGTGCCAGCAGTCCTGGGGGGAACTATGGCTACACCTTC,CASSPGGNYGYTF
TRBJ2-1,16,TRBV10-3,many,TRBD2,TGTGCCATCAGTGAGTCAGAGCGGGAGGGCAGGAATGAGCAGTTCTTC,CAISESEREGRNEQFF
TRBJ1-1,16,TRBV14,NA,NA,TGTGCCAGCAGCCAAGTCAGGGCCTGGCGTGACACTGAAGCTTTCTTT,CASSQVRAWRDTEAFF
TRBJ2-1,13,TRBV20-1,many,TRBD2,TGCAGTACCCCACCGGGAGGCTACAATGAGCAGTTCTTC,CSTPPGGYNEQFF
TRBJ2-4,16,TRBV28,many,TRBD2,TGTGCCAGCAGGCCGCCGGGACTAGAGTCTGGCAACATTCAGTACTTC,CASRPPGLESGNIQYF
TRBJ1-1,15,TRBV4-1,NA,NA,TGCGCCAGCAGCCAACCCATCCGGGGCCAATTTGAAGCTTTCTTT,CASSQPIRGQFEAFF
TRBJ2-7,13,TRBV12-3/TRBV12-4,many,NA,TGTGCCAGCAGTTTTTTCGCCAAGGACGGGCAGTACTTC,CASSFFAKDGQYF
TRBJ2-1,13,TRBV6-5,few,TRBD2,TGTGCCACCAGGACTAGCTCCTACAATGAGCAGTTCTTC,CATRTSSYNEQFF
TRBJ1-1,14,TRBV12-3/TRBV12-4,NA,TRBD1,TGTGCCAGCAGTCTGACAGGGGGCCGCGCTGAAGCTTTCTTT,CASSLTGGRAEAFF
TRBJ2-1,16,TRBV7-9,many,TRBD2,TGTGCCAGCAGCTTATCAGCGGGAGTATCGCGTAATGAGCAGTTCTTC,CASSLSAGVSRNEQFF
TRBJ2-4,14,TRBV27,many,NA,TGTGCCAGCAGTTTAACGTCCGAGGGAAACATTCAGTACTTC,CASSLTSEGNIQYF
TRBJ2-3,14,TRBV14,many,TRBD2,TGTGCCAGCAGGGAGCGGGGACGCACAGATACGCAGTATTTT,CASRERGRTDTQYF
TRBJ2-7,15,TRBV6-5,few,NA,TGTGCCAGCAGTTACGGAAAGACCAAGCCCTACGAGCAGTACTTC,CASSYGKTKPYEQYF
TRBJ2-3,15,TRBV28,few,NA,TGTGCCAGCCGGGAAATAGATCGTAACACAGATACGCAGTATTTT,CASREIDRNTDTQYF
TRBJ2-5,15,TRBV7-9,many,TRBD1,TGTGCCAGCAGCTCGGACAGGGGGCATCGGGAGACCCAGTACTTC,CASSSDRGHRETQYF
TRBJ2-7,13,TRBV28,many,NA,TGTGCCAGCAGTGAGGGCAGAAACTACGAGCAGTACTTC,CASSEGRNYEQYF
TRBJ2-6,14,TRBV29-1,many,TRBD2,TGCAGCGTTGGGGGGGGAGCCGGGGCCAACGTCCTGACTTTC,CSVGGGAGANVLTF
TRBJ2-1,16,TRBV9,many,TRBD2,TGTGCCAGCAGCGTAGGCAGAGCGGGAGGGCCGATTGAGCAGTTCTTC,CASSVGRAGGPIEQFF
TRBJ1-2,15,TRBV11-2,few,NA,TGTGCCAGCAGCTTGCAGGAGACCCTGTACTATGGCTACACCTTC,CASSLQETLYYGYTF
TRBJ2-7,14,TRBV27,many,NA,TGTGCCAGCCGTACCCTGGGGGAGAACCCCGAGCAGTACTTC,CASRTLGENPEQYF
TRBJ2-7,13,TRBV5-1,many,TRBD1,TGCGCCAGCAGCCCCGGGACAGTTAACGAGCAGTACTTC,CASSPGTVNEQYF
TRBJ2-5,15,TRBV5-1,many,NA,TGCGCCAGCAGCTATGGAGGGGGCCACCAAGAGACCCAGTACTTC,CASSYGGGHQETQYF
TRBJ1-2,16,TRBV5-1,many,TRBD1,TGCGCCAGCAGCTTGACCGGACAGGCTCCGAACTATGGCTACACCTTC,CASSLTGQAPNYGYTF
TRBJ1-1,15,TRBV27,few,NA,TGTGCCAGCAGTTTAGGGTGGGCGGGGAACACTGAAGCTTTCTTT,CASSLGWAGNTEAFF
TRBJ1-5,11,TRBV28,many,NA,TGTGCCAGCAGTTTGGATCAGGCCCAGCATTTT,CASSLDQAQHF
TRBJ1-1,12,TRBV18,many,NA,TGTGCCAGCTCACCACGGTTCACTGAAGCTTTCTTT,CASSPRFTEAFF
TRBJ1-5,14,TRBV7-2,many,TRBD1,TGTGCCAGCAGCGCCGGACAGGGTTACATGACCCAGCATTTT,CASSAGQGYMTQHF
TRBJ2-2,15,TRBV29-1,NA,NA,TGCAGCGCCGCCCGGGTGCGGGCGAACACCGGGGAGCTGTTTTTT,CSAARVRANTGELFF
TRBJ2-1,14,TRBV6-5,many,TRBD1,TGTGCCAGCAGTACGTCCCGGGACAGGGACGAGCAGTTCTTC,CASSTSRDRDEQFF
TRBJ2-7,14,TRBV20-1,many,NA,TGCAGTGCTAGAGATATCGGGAGCCCCTCCGAGCAGTACTTC,CSARDIGSPSEQYF
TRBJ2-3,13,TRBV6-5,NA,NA,TGTGCCAGCAGGCTACAGGCTCCGGATACGCAGTATTTT,CASRLQAPDTQYF
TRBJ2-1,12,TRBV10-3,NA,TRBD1,TGTGCCATCAGGACAGGGGTAAATGAGCAGTTCTTC,CAIRTGVNEQFF
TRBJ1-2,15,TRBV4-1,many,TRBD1,TGCGCCAGCAGTTATCCAGCAGGGGGTAACTATGGCTACACCTTC,CASSYPAGGNYGYTF
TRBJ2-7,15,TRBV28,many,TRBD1,TGTGCCAGCAGTAAACCAACAGGGGGCTACTACGAGCAGTACTTC,CASSKPTGGYYEQYF
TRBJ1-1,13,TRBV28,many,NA,TGTGCCAGCAGGCCCACAGGGACCACTGAAGCTTTCTTT,CASRPTGTTEAFF
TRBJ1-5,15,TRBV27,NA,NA,TGTGCCAGCAGTTTATCGCGAGAGTCAAATCAGCCCCAGCATTTT,CASSLSRESNQPQHF
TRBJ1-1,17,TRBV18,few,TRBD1,TGTGCCAGCTCACCACAGATGGGACAGGGAATGAACACTGAAGCTTTCTTT,CASSPQMGQGMNTEAFF
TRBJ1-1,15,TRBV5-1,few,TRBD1,TGCGCCAGCAGCTTGGACCCGACAGGGTTACCTGAAGCTTTCTTT,CASSLDPTGLPEAFF
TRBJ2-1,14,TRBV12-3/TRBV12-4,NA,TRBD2,TGTGCCAGCAGTACGGGAGGGGACTTAAATGAGCAGTTCTTC,CASSTGGDLNEQFF
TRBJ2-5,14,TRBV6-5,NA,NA,TGTGCCAGCAGAGACGATAGGGGGGGGGAGACCCAGTACTTC,CASRDDRGGETQYF
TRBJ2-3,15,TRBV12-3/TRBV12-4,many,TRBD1,TGTGCCAGCAGTCCTACAGGGGGATTGGGAGATACGCAGTATTTT,CASSPTGGLGDTQYF
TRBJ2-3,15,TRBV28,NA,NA,TGTGCCAGCAGTTTAGGGCGGCCCGACACAGATACGCAGTATTTT,CASSLGRPDTDTQYF
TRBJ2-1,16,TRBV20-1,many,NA,TGCAGTGCTGCCCCTGGGGCCATAGTGCCCGACAATGAGCAGTTCTTC,CSAAPGAIVPDNEQFF
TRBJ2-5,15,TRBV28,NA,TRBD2,TGTGCCAGCAGAGGGCGGGAGGGCCTCCGGGAGACCCAGTACTTC,CASRGREGLRETQYF
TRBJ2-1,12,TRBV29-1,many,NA,TGCAGCGTTGAGACACTAGGAGTTGAGCAGTTCTTC,CSVETLGVEQFF
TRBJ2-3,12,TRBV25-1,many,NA,TGTGCCAGCAGTGAGACGGGAGATACGCAGTATTTT,CASSETGDTQYF
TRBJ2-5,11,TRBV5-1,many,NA,TGCGCCAGCAGCTACCAAGAGACCCAGTACTTC,CASSYQETQYF
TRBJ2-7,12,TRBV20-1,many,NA,TGCAGTGCTAGGCCGACTAGTAACGAGCAGTACTTC,CSARPTSNEQYF
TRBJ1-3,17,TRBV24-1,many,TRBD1,TGTGCCACCAGTGATCCAAGACAGGGGCCGGCTGGAAACACCATATATTTT,CATSDPRQGPAGNTIYF
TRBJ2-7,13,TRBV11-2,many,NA,TGTGCCAGCAGCTTAAGTGGGACATACGAGCAGTACTTC,CASSLSGTYEQYF
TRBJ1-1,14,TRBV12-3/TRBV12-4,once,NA,TGTGCCAGCAGTTCTCCAAGGTCGGGGACTGAAGCTTTCTTT,CASSSPRSGTEAFF